This T cell receptor (beta chain) originates from a study of T cells of healthy individuals. Using its own MiXCR run on the 5' RACE reads, TCRdb lists one record per CDR3 protein. The sample carries 75,000 to 95,000 distinct CDR3 sequences, approximately 5.4% recorded once. The CDR3 consists of 17 residues. Unmatched junction bases numbered 9, after V lost 4 bases and J lost 7 bases. Germline lookup yields CDR1 MGHRA and CDR2 YSYEKL. This chain joins TRBV4-1 and TRBJ2-2; 13 bases align to TRBD2. This TCR was sampled from a female donor in good health. The chain's CDR3 is CASSRGGTSGNHGELFF. The CDR3 nucleotides are TGCGCCAGCAGCCGGGGCGGGACTAGCGGGAATCACGGGGAGCTGTTTTTT.